This TCR beta chain was captured in a study of human T cells and chemical hapten exposure. Study background: A mostly female patient group had alopecia areata, totalis or universalis.

V was shortened by 0 bases and J by 5 bases, with 7 bases between the two germline ends. The CDR3 sequence is 12 residues long. Germline CDR1 SQVTM, CDR2 ANQGSEA. This clonotype has only a few counts. Indicated time point: pre-sensitization, week 0. Treatment described: therapeutic diphenylcyclopropenone sensitization with weekly scalp DPC. Donors were 18 to 70-year-old alopecia patients suitable for DPC. Total RNA was isolated from whole blood that had not been fractionated. Individual cDNA molecules had unique molecular identifiers attached to them by the library. TCRdb itself ran the RACE reads through MiXCR, one entry per CDR3 protein. Here the sample spans tens of thousands of distinct CDR3 sequences, about 10% being singletons.

The sequence derives from a man younger than 45 with alopecia areata. Some clones in this sample may be carry-over from other donors' samples. The rearrangement uses TRBV29-1 and TRBJ2-5; D remains unclear. Sequenced here: whole blood, sampled in connection with sensitization to the hapten diphenylcyclopropenone (DPC). CDR3 bases: TGCAGCGTTGAAGAGGTTAGGGAGACCCAGTACTTC. Amino acid sequence: CSVEEVRETQYF. Full variable domain (outside the CDR3, taken from reference TRBV29-1 and TRBJ2-5): SAVISQKPSRDICQRGTSLTIQCQVDSQVTMMFWYRQQPGQSLTLIATANQGSEATYESGFVIDKFPISRPNLTFSTLTVSNMSPEDSSIYLCSVEEVRETQYFGPGTRLLVL.